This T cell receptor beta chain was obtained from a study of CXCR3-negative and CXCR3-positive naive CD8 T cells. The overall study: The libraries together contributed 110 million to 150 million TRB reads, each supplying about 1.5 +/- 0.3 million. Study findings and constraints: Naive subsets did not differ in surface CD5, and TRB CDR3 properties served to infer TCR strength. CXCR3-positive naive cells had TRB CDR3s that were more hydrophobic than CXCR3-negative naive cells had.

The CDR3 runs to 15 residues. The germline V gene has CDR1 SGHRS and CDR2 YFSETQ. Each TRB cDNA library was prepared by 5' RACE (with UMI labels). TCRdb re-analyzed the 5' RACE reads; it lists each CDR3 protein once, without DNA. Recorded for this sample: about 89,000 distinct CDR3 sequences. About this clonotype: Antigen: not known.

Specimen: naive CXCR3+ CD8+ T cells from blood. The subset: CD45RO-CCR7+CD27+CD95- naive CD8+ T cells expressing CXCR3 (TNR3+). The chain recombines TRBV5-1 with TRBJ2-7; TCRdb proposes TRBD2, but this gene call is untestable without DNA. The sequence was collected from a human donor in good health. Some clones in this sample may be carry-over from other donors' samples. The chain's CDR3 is CASSQLAVSSYEQYF.